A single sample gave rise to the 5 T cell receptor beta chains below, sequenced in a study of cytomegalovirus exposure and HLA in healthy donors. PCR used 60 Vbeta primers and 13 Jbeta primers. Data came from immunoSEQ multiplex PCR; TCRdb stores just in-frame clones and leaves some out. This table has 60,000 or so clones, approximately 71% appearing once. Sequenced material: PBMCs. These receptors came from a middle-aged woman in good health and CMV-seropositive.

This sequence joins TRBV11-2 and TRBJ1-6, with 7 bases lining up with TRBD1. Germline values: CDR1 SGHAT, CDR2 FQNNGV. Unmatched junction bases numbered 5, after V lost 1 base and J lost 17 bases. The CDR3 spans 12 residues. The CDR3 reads CASSLGTGVVHF. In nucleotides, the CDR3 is TGTGCCAGCAGCTTAGGAACAGGGGTTGTCCACTTT.

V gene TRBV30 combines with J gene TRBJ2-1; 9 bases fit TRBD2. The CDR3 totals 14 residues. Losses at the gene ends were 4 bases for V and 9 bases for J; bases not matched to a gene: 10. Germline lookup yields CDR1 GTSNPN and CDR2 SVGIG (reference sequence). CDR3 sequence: CAWTVGAGGVEQFF. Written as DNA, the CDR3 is TGTGCCTGGACCGTAGGGGCGGGGGGGGTTGAGCAGTTCTTC.

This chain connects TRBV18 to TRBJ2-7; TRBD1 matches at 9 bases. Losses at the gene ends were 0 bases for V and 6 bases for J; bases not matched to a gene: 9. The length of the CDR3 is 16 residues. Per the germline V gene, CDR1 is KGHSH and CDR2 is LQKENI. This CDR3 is CASSPPIQGAKGEQYF. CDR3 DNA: TGTGCCAGCTCACCACCGATACAGGGGGCGAAGGGCGAGCAGTACTTC. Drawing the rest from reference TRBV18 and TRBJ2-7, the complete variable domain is NAGVMQNPRHLVRRRGQEARLRCSPMKGHSHVYWYRQLPEEGLKFMVYLQKENIIDESGMPKERFSAEFPKEGPSILRIQQVVRGDSAAYFCASSPPIQGAKGEQYFGPGTRLTVT.

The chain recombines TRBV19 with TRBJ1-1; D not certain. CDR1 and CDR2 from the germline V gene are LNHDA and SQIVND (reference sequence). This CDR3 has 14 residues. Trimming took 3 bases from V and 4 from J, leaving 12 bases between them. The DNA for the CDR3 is TGTGCCAGTAGTATCGGAGGGCCACCCACTGAAGCTTTCTTT. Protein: CASSIGGPPTEAFF.

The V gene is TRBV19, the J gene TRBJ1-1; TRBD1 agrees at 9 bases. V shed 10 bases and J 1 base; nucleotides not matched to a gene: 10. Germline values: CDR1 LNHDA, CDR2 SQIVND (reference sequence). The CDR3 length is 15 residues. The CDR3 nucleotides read TGTGCCACCCACAGCCGGGACAGGGCGAACACTGAAGCTTTCTTT. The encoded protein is CATHSRDRANTEAFF.